This T cell receptor beta chain was sequenced in a study of shared clonotypes between healthy human individuals. Profiled with immunoSEQ multiplex PCR; TCRdb holds only in-frame clones, not every one. The repertoire holds approximately 530,000 clones, with 90% to 96% as singletons. The study, taken as a whole, reports: Researchers found naive subsets generally carried larger estimated richness than memory subsets.

In germline, CDR1 is MDHEN, CDR2 SYDVKM. This CDR3 is built from 15 residues. The J segment lost 6 bases and the V segment lost 2 bases, leaving 10 bases of the junction unmatched. In the case of this clone: Its antigen is currently unknown.

The chain uses TRBV28 and TRBJ2-7, with 7 bases matching TRBD1. The sequencing input was naive CD4+ T cells sorted from blood. Subset here: CD45RA+ positively selected. This receptor was taken from a woman in her twenties or thirties in good health. This chain's CDR3 is CASSLIDRVWGEQYF. In DNA, the CDR3 is TGTGCCAGCAGTTTAATAGACAGGGTTTGGGGCGAGCAGTACTTC.